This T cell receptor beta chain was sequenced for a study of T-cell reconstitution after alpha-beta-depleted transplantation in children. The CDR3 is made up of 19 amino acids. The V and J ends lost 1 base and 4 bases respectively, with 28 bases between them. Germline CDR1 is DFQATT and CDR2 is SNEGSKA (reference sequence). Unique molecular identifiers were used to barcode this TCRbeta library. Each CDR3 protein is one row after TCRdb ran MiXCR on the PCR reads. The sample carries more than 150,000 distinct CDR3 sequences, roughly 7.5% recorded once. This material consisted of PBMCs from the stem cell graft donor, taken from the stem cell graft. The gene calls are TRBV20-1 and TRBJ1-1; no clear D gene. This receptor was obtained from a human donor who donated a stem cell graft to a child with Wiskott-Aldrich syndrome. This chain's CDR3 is CSARGFRGKKEVEGTEAFF. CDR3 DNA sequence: TGCAGTGCTAGAGGATTTCGAGGAAAAAAGGAGGTCGAGGGCACTGAAGCTTTCTTT.